This note documents a single TCR beta chain sequence. The source of the sample is a study of blood T cell repertoires in COVID-19. With 3 bases removed from V and 1 base from J, the gap between germline ends came to 14 bases. Germline assignment: CDR1 DFQATT and CDR2 SNEGSKA (reference sequence). CDR3 length: 15 amino acids. TCRdb keeps only in-frame clones here, not all; method: immunoSEQ multiplex PCR. The table includes about 160,000 clones, roughly 93% detected once. Sequenced input: peripheral blood. This TCR came from a man aged 18 to 29 with acute or convalescent COVID-19. The genes are TRBV20-1 and TRBJ2-3, with a tentative D call TRBD2 (5 bases). Here the CDR3 reads CSASPLLRGTDTQYF. The CDR3 DNA is TGCAGTGCTAGTCCCCTCCTGAGGGGCACAGATACGCAGTATTTT.